This is a list of T cell receptor beta chains from one sample in a study of blood T cells in healthy people across ages. TCRdb reprocessed the 5' RACE reads via MiXCR and lists one record per CDR3 protein. The table shows around 780,000 distinct CDR3 sequences, with around 24% occurring only once. The sample also formed part of further work on T cells of mothers and their children.

Specimen: blood. The receptors were gathered from a boy under 18 in good health. CDR3s include the opening cysteine and the closing phenylalanine or tryptophan. The D gene is left open where the match is weak. Size is omitted from some rows. Given values are once, few, many or a class for expanded clones.

j_call,v_call,d_call,clone_size,cdr3_aa,cdr3_nt
TRBJ2-5,TRBV2,NA,few,CASRREEETQYF,TGTGCCAGCCGCCGGGAAGAAGAGACCCAGTACTTC
TRBJ2-5,TRBV5-1,NA,NA,CASSLASRCDQETQYF,TGCGCCAGCAGCTTGGCTTCGCGGTGTGATCAAGAGACCCAGTACTTC
TRBJ1-5,TRBV30,NA,NA,CAWSVQGLRPQHF,TGTGCCTGGAGTGTACAGGGACTGAGGCCCCAGCATTTT
TRBJ2-4,TRBV28,NA,NA,CASSFGQRLLAKNIQYF,TGTGCCAGCAGTTTTGGCCAGAGGCTACTAGCCAAAAACATTCAGTACTTC
TRBJ2-3,TRBV4-1,TRBD1,NA,CASSQERDRGITDTQYF,TGCGCCAGCAGCCAAGAACGGGACAGGGGTATCACAGATACGCAGTATTTT
TRBJ1-2,TRBV29-1,TRBD1,few,CSVAGTGSGYTF,TGCAGCGTCGCCGGGACAGGGAGTGGCTACACCTTC
TRBJ1-1,TRBV5-1,NA,few,CASSSDTAGTEAFF,TGCGCCAGCAGCTCAGACACCGCGGGCACTGAAGCTTTCTTT
TRBJ2-1,TRBV29-1,NA,few,CSAHIETSSYNEQFF,TGCAGCGCCCACATCGAGACGAGCTCCTACAATGAGCAGTTCTTC
TRBJ2-3,TRBV7-2,TRBD1,NA,CASSPVRTGGTDTQYF,TGTGCCAGCAGCCCAGTCCGGACAGGGGGAACAGATACGCAGTATTTT
TRBJ1-2,TRBV6-1,NA,few,CASSDGGTGYTF,TGTGCCAGCAGTGACGGGGGCACGGGCTACACCTTC
TRBJ2-7,TRBV20-1,NA,NA,CSARKQGGSYEQYF,TGCAGTGCTAGGAAGCAGGGGGGCTCGTACGAGCAGTACTTC
TRBJ1-1,TRBV6-1,NA,NA,CASISRENTEAFF,TGTGCCAGCATAAGCAGGGAGAACACTGAAGCTTTCTTT
TRBJ2-7,TRBV7-3,TRBD1,NA,CASSYVPGTGTQYF,TGTGCCAGCAGCTACGTTCCCGGGACAGGGACACAGTACTTC
TRBJ2-7,TRBV10-2,NA,NA,CASTTPGLTPWEQYF,TGCGCCAGCACTACTCCGGGACTCACGCCATGGGAGCAGTACTTC
TRBJ2-1,TRBV9,NA,NA,CASNADGNNEQFF,TGTGCCAGCAACGCGGACGGAAACAATGAGCAGTTCTTC